The TCR beta chain described here comes from a study of T cell responses to AZD1222 COVID-19 vaccine. Study-wide findings and caveats: Most donors were white British and more were female, and clonal diversity was possibly underestimated.

Using immunoSEQ multiplex PCR, the repertoire was profiled, and TCRdb retains in-frame clones only, with some absent. The sample includes 100,000 to 150,000 clones, over 85% of them seen just once. V was clipped by 5 bases and J by 7 bases; unmatched bases: 15. CDR3 length: 16 residues. Germline V gives CDR1 LNHDA, CDR2 SQIVND (reference sequence). Concerning this clone itself: Its specificity is not known.

V usage is TRBV19 and J usage is TRBJ2-3, with TRBD1 matching over 7 bases. Source: peripheral blood, taken 28 days after the second AZD1222 dose. The clonotype comes from an adult who received the AZD1222 COVID-19 vaccine. The DNA of the CDR3 is TGTGCCAGTAGTCCCGGAGATCCGGGACAGCGATATACGCAGTATTTT. Protein sequence: CASSPGDPGQRYTQYF.